Listed here are 4 T cell receptor beta chains from one sample, sequenced in a study of CD8 T cells in Susac syndrome. Reverse transcription of about 0.5 to 1 ug RNA was carried out with random hexamers. Each CDR3 protein gets one entry after TCRdb re-called the immunoSEQ multiplex PCR reads with MiXCR. The sample comprises about 300,000 distinct CDR3 sequences, about 88% of which are singletons, and 0.18% rests with the top ten. Material for sequencing was CD8+ T cells from PBMCs. These receptors were collected from a human donor with multiple sclerosis.

The chain is built from TRBV27 and TRBJ1-6; tentative D call: TRBD1 (5 bases). CDR1 is MNHEY and CDR2 is SMNVEV in the germline V gene (reference sequence). Trimming left V 5 bases short and J 5 bases short, with 10 bases between. The CDR3 totals 14 residues. CDR3 protein: CASSIRGNNSPLHF. CDR3 coding DNA: TGTGCCAGCAGTATCCGGGGCAATAATTCACCCCTCCACTTT.

This sequence joins TRBV12-5 and TRBJ2-1; 10 nucleotides align to TRBD1. The V and J ends lost 2 bases and 0 bases, in that order; junction bases with no gene match: 7. The CDR3 is 18 residues long. Germline V CDR1 and CDR2: LGHNT, FRNRAP. This CDR3 is CASGLLHGTGASYNEQFF. CDR3 sequence (DNA): TGTGCTAGTGGTTTGCTCCATGGGACAGGGGCCTCCTACAATGAGCAGTTCTTC.

V gene TRBV27 combines with J gene TRBJ1-2; D is perhaps TRBD1 (5 bases). Looked up from germline, CDR1 is MNHEY and CDR2 is SMNVEV (reference sequence). V was trimmed by 5 bases and J by 6 bases, leaving 19 bases between them. The CDR3 is made up of 15 amino acids. The CDR3 bases are TGTGCCAGCAGTATTTCGGACACACATCCCAATGGCTACACCTTC. Its protein product is CASSISDTHPNGYTF.

The rearrangement links TRBV6-5 to TRBJ2-1; weak D call: TRBD1 (5 bases). The CDR3 has 15 amino acids. V dropped 5 bases and J dropped 0 bases, with 11 bases sitting between them. Germline-derived CDR1 and CDR2 are MNHEY and SVGAGI. CDR3 residues: CASSATGISYNEQFF. The CDR3 bases are TGTGCCAGCAGTGCCACAGGTATCTCCTACAATGAGCAGTTCTTC.